This T cell receptor (beta chain) was captured in a study of T cell clones after liver transplantation. About the research overall: In this trial, immunosuppression withdrawal was attempted within 2 years of liver transplant. Until 12-24 months post-transplant, subjects got standard immunosuppression and no induction. TCRbeta sequencing after a pre-transplant mixed lymphocyte reaction identified graft-donor-reactive clones, later tracked in post-transplant blood. Three of eight recipients were HCV-positive; others had non-autoimmune, non-viral indications.

Some clones are missing from TCRdb's copy, which holds only in-frame ones; the method was immunoSEQ multiplex PCR. Of over 60,000 clones in the sample, 75% to 90% were seen once. V gave up 6 bases and J gave up 5 bases, with 19 bases separating them. The germline V gene encodes CDR1 MNHNY and CDR2 SVGAGI (reference sequence). The CDR3 spans 15 residues. This specimen consisted of CD4+ T cells from blood, obtained before liver transplant. This clonotype was obtained from a human donor who received a liver transplant. This chain joins TRBV6-6 and TRBJ1-1, with D perhaps matching TRBD1 (6 bases). The CDR3 is CASREDGGHVTEAFF. For the CDR3, the DNA is TGTGCCAGCAGGGAAGATGGGGGGCATGTGACTGAAGCTTTCTTT.